This T cell receptor beta chain was documented in a study of response to subunit inactivated influenza vaccine. Trimming took 8 bases from V and 2 from J, leaving 10 bases between them. The V gene's germline CDR1 is SGHVS and CDR2 FQNEAQ. This CDR3 is 13 amino acids long. This clonotype has only a few counts. One entry per CDR3 protein, called by TCRdb with MiXCR from the RT-PCR reads. The sample carries about 520,000 distinct CDR3 sequences, 6.5% to 8% recorded once. V and J are TRBV7-8 and TRBJ1-5; no reliable D call. This specimen consisted of PBMCs from blood, obtained around 25 months after vaccination. The TCR originated in a man between 45 and 75 years old who received an inactivated influenza vaccine. CDR3 sequence: CASGKDGNQPQHF. CDR3 in DNA: TGTGCCAGCGGTAAAGATGGCAATCAGCCCCAGCATTTT.